Below are 28 T cell receptor beta chains sequenced from a single sample in a study of shared clonotypes between healthy human individuals. The repertoire was sequenced with immunoSEQ multiplex PCR; TCRdb's copy has only in-frame clones and lacks some. The sample includes 2 million to 2.5 million clones, 80% to 95% of them seen just once. Material: naive CD4+ T cells from PBMCs. Regarding subset: CD45RA+ positively selected. The receptors originated from a man aged 18 to 29 in good health. Some clones in this sample may be carry-over from other donors' samples.

The genes are TRBV28 and TRBJ2-5; no clear D gene. The CDR3 is 14 amino acids. Germline CDR1 reads MDHEN; CDR2 reads SYDVKM. Trimming cost V 1 base and J 1 base, with 7 bases left between them. The CDR3 sequence: CASSLSAAQETQYF. The CDR3 nucleotides are TGTGCCAGCAGTTTATCGGCAGCCCAAGAGACCCAGTACTTC.

The chain joins TRBV7-2 to TRBJ2-7; TRBD1 is a possible D gene (6 bases). The germline V gene encodes CDR1 SGHTA and CDR2 FQGNSA. V gave up 1 base and J gave up 5 bases, with 15 bases separating them. CDR3 length: 15 amino acids. DNA of the CDR3: TGTGCCAGCAGCTTAGATCCTGGGACAAACCACGAGCAGTACTTC. Translation gives CASSLDPGTNHEQYF.

This clone was recorded once. Here the CDR3 reads CASSLYRDTGELFF. In nucleotides, the CDR3 is TGTGCCAGCAGCTTGTACAGGGACACCGGGGAGCTGTTTTTT. This chain joins TRBV5-6 and TRBJ2-2, with D tentatively TRBD1 (6 bases). CDR1 is SGHDT, CDR2 YYEEEE, per germline. Deletions cut 1 base from V and 3 bases from J, with 7 bases between. CDR3 length: 14 residues.

This clone was recorded a few times. This rearrangement joins TRBV7-8 to TRBJ1-5; no reliable D call. Germline V gives CDR1 SGHVS, CDR2 FQNEAQ. The CDR3 runs to 15 residues. V was clipped by 1 base and J by 4 bases, with 11 bases between them. The CDR3 DNA reads as TGTGCCAGCAGCTTAGGTTTACAAACAAATCAGCCCCAGCATTTT. This gives the protein CASSLGLQTNQPQHF.

This clone was detected once. The rearrangement links TRBV5-1 to TRBJ2-7; D might be TRBD1 (6 bases). The CDR3 has 14 amino acids. CDR1 is SGHRS and CDR2 is YFSETQ in the germline V gene. V lost 4 bases, J lost 0 bases, and 11 bases lay in between. This CDR3 is CASSADSFSYEQYF. CDR3 sequence (DNA): TGCGCCAGCAGCGCGGACAGCTTCTCCTACGAGCAGTACTTC.

The chain employs TRBV4-2 and TRBJ1-6, with 8 bases identical to TRBD1. Germline values: CDR1 LGHNA, CDR2 YNFKEQ. The CDR3 is 19 residues long. The V segment lost 4 bases and the J segment 4 bases; nucleotides outside the gene matches: 15. CDR3 amino acids: CASSRAGTGTRDYNSPLHF. In DNA form, the CDR3 reads TGTGCCAGCAGCCGAGCAGGGACAGGTACTCGGGATTATAATTCACCCCTCCACTTT.

Concerning this clone itself: Other DNA sequences in the same sample also yield this CDR3. This rearrangement joins TRBV2 to TRBJ2-7; TRBD1 matches 7 bases. The germline CDR1 and CDR2 sequences are SNHLY and FYNNEI. This CDR3 contains 14 residues. J was trimmed by 4 bases and V by 3 bases; bases with no gene match: 6. The DNA for the CDR3 is TGTGCCAGCAGTGAGAGGACAGGAATATACGAGCAGTACTTC. Its translation is CASSERTGIYEQYF.

V is TRBV5-1 and J is TRBJ1-4, with D possibly matching TRBD1 (5 bases). CDR3 size: 15 residues. Deletions cut 3 bases from V and 8 bases from J, with 17 bases between. Germline V gene sequence: CDR1 SGHRS, CDR2 YFSETQ. CDR3 nucleotides: TGCGCCAGCAGCTGTCGCTCGGGGGTTTTAGAAAAACTGTTTTTT. This sequence encodes CASSCRSGVLEKLFF.

The chain employs TRBV18 and TRBJ1-1, with 7 bases aligning to TRBD1. V lost 3 bases and J lost 2; bases outside the gene matches: 3. Per germline, CDR1 KGHSH and CDR2 LQKENI. CDR3 size: 14 residues. CDR3 region: CASSPDRFNTEAFF. Written as DNA, the CDR3 is TGTGCCAGCTCACCGGACAGGTTCAACACTGAAGCTTTCTTT.

Comments on this clone: At the DNA level, this CDR3 is encoded by other sequences in the same sample as well. The chain combines TRBV5-1 with TRBJ1-2; TRBD1 matches 8 bases. The V gene's germline CDR1 is SGHRS and CDR2 YFSETQ. The CDR3 sequence is 14 residues long. V lost 2 bases and J lost 4; bases outside the gene matches: 4. Here the CDR3 DNA reads TGCGCCAGCAGCTTACAGGGGGTCGGCTATGGCTACACCTTC. Its protein product is CASSLQGVGYGYTF. Supplemented by reference TRBV5-1 and TRBJ1-2, the full variable domain reads KAGVTQTPRYLIKTRGQQVTLSCSPISGHRSVSWYQQTPGQGLQFLFEYFSETQRNKGNFPGRFSGRQFSNSRSEMNVSTLELGDSALYLCASSLQGVGYGYTFGSGTRLTVV.

The gene calls are TRBV4-1 and TRBJ2-7; 7 bases line up with TRBD1. The trim removed 1 base at V and 1 base at J, leaving 4 bases unmatched. The CDR3 has 15 amino acids. Germline loops: CDR1 MGHRA, CDR2 YSYEKL. For the CDR3, the DNA is TGCGCCAGCAGCCAAGCGGGACAGAGGTCCTACGAGCAGTACTTC. It encodes CASSQAGQRSYEQYF.

The genes are TRBV7-3 and TRBJ2-2; D assignment may be TRBD1 or TRBD2 (5 bases each). CDR1 is SGHTA, CDR2 FQGTGA, per germline. The CDR3 is made up of 16 amino acids. V was shortened by 7 bases and J by 0 bases, with 15 bases between the two germline ends. This CDR3 reads CASTGALLPNTGELFF. CDR3 nucleotides: TGTGCCAGCACCGGGGCCCTCCTTCCGAACACCGGGGAGCTGTTTTTT.

The chain has TRBV6-1 and TRBJ1-5; D call uncertain. CDR3 length: 14 residues. V was trimmed by 4 bases and J by 1 base, leaving 8 bases between them. Germline CDR1 and CDR2: MNHNS and SASEGT. CDR3 loop: CASSGVSSNQPQHF. CDR3 nucleotide sequence: TGTGCCAGCAGTGGAGTATCGAGCAATCAGCCCCAGCATTTT.

The chain links TRBV30 to TRBJ2-7, with D unclear. CDR3 length: 15 amino acids. The ends were cut back, 2 bases at V and 2 bases at J, with 16 bases in the middle. Germline lookup yields CDR1 GTSNPN and CDR2 SVGIG (reference sequence). CDR3 bases: TGTGCCTGGAGTCGAAGTCAGTTGGGTCCCTACGAGCAGTACTTC. It is translated as CAWSRSQLGPYEQYF.

This clone was recorded only once. The same CDR3 also results from other DNA sequences found in this sample. The chain couples TRBV28 to TRBJ2-1; D may correspond to TRBD1 or TRBD2 (5 bases each). Germline loops: CDR1 MDHEN, CDR2 SYDVKM. Trimming stripped 2 bases from V and 4 bases from J, with 12 bases between. The CDR3 spans 15 residues. The DNA of the CDR3 is TGTGCCAGCAGTTTAGGGGGATCCCATTACAATGAGCAGTTCTTC. Translating it yields CASSLGGSHYNEQFF.

V usage is TRBV11-2 and J usage is TRBJ2-7, with D tentatively TRBD2 (5 bases). V lost 2 bases and J 6 bases, leaving 14 bases between the germline ends. Germline CDR1 is SGHAT and CDR2 is FQNNGV. The CDR3 runs to 14 residues. The CDR3 loop is CASSLTRLTPEQYF. CDR3 in DNA: TGTGCCAGCAGCTTAACTCGACTAACACCCGAGCAGTACTTC.

The rearrangement uses TRBV6-1 and TRBJ2-3, with D tentatively TRBD1 (6 bases). The length of the CDR3 is 13 residues. Looked up from germline, CDR1 is MNHNS and CDR2 is SASEGT. V was trimmed by 6 bases and J by 4 bases, leaving 11 bases between them. The CDR3 protein is CASREKGADTQYF. CDR3 nucleotide sequence: TGTGCCAGCAGGGAGAAGGGGGCAGATACGCAGTATTTT.

V and J are TRBV28 and TRBJ2-7, with TRBD1 matching 10 bases. The germline V gene has CDR1 MDHEN and CDR2 SYDVKM. V lost 5 bases, J lost 3 bases, and 10 bases stayed unmatched. This CDR3 contains 16 residues. The CDR3, as DNA: TGTGCCAGCAGTCTTACCGGACAGGGGGGGGACTACGAGCAGTACTTC. This gives the protein CASSLTGQGGDYEQYF.

The rearrangement links TRBV28 to TRBJ2-7; D may be TRBD1 (6 bases). Trimming removed 6 bases from V and 3 bases from J, with 18 bases in between. This CDR3 has 15 amino acids. Per the germline V gene, CDR1 is MDHEN and CDR2 is SYDVKM. As DNA, the CDR3 is TGTGCCAGCAGGGCAACAGGGTCCCTACTCTACGAGCAGTACTTC. Translated: CASRATGSLLYEQYF.

V and J are TRBV6-6 and TRBJ1-3; the D gene is possibly TRBD1 (6 bases). The CDR3 sequence is 15 residues long. Germline V CDR1 and CDR2: MNHNY, SVGAGI (reference sequence). Trimming cost V 7 bases and J 0 bases, with 13 bases left between them. The CDR3 bases are TGTGCCAGCACCCAGAACAGGGCCTCTGGAAACACCATATATTTT. Amino acids: CASTQNRASGNTIYF.

CDR3 bases: TGCAGCGTATGGGGACAGACTAACTATGGCTACACCTTC. It yields the protein CSVWGQTNYGYTF. V is TRBV29-1 and J is TRBJ1-2; 7 bases align to TRBD1. Looked up from germline, CDR1 is SQVTM and CDR2 is ANQGSEA. J lost 0 bases, V lost 6 bases, and 4 bases had no gene match. This CDR3 is built from 13 residues.

This sequence joins TRBV5-1 and TRBJ1-5, with TRBD1 as a possible D gene (5 bases). CDR1 SGHRS and CDR2 YFSETQ come from the germline V gene. The ends were cut back, 4 bases at V and 1 base at J, with 12 bases in the middle. This CDR3 has 15 amino acids. DNA of the CDR3: TGCGCCAGCAGCCCAGTGGCAGGGAGCAATCAGCCCCAGCATTTT. Amino acids: CASSPVAGSNQPQHF.

This clone was detected only once. The chain carries TRBV10-2 and TRBJ2-7, with 8 bases matching TRBD1. J gave up 6 bases and V 2 bases, and 9 bases lay outside the gene matches. CDR3 size: 15 residues. Germline V gene sequence: CDR1 WSHSY, CDR2 SAAADI. In nucleotides, the CDR3 is TGCGCCAGCAGTGAGGAGCAGGGGGCAAGTTTCGAGCAGTACTTC. Translating gives CASSEEQGASFEQYF.

This rearrangement joins TRBV7-2 to TRBJ2-1, with D perhaps assigned TRBD1 or TRBD2 (5 bases each). The CDR3 is 15 residues long. CDR1 and CDR2 from the germline V gene are SGHTA and FQGNSA. The V end lost 6 bases, the J end lost 5 bases, and 17 bases lay between the germline ends. As DNA, the CDR3 is TGTGCCAGCAGTAATAGATGGGGGTCTGACAATGAGCAGTTCTTC. This encodes CASSNRWGSDNEQFF.

The rearrangement joins TRBV9 to TRBJ2-1; D remains ambiguous. The V gene's germline CDR1 is SGDLS and CDR2 YYNGEE. CDR3 length equals 15 residues. V was shortened by 4 bases and J by 0 bases, with 11 bases between the two germline ends. CDR3 DNA sequence: TGTGCCAGCAGCCCAGCGCCCAGCTCCTACAATGAGCAGTTCTTC. Encoded protein: CASSPAPSSYNEQFF.

This chain connects TRBV18 to TRBJ2-7, with D perhaps matching TRBD1 or TRBD2 (5 bases each). Per the germline V gene, CDR1 is KGHSH and CDR2 is LQKENI. CDR3 length: 15 amino acids. Trimming cost V 5 bases and J 6 bases, with 20 bases left between them. CDR3: CASSDPGRSLGEQYF. The CDR3 DNA sequence: TGTGCCAGCTCAGATCCGGGACGATCGTTGGGCGAGCAGTACTTC.

The V gene is TRBV5-6, the J gene TRBJ2-7; maybe TRBD2 (5 bases). V shed 2 bases and J shed 6 bases, with 12 bases lying between them. CDR1 and CDR2 (germline): SGHDT, YYEEEE. CDR3 length: 13 residues. CDR3 DNA sequence: TGTGCCAGCAGCTTCGGGAATATCCCCGAGCAGTACTTC. Translating gives CASSFGNIPEQYF.

This chain connects TRBV11-2 to TRBJ2-1; 8 bases align to TRBD2. The CDR3 covers 17 residues. The J segment lost 6 bases and the V segment lost 5 bases, leaving 15 bases of the junction unmatched. From germline, CDR1 is SGHAT and CDR2 FQNNGV. CDR3 in amino acids: CASSLLRPRAGGNEQFF. CDR3 DNA sequence: TGTGCCAGCAGCCTCCTGAGGCCACGGGCGGGGGGCAATGAGCAGTTCTTC.